A single sample gave rise to the 13 T cell receptor beta chains below, sequenced in a study of siplizumab effects on memory and regulatory T cells. Repertoires were generated with immunoSEQ multiplex PCR, while TCRdb's copy carries only in-frame clones and drops some. The table records more than 85,000 clones, just under 95% of them present only once. Specimen: CD4+ T cells sorted from blood. The receptors stem from a human donor in good health.

This chain connects TRBV19 to TRBJ2-7; no clear D gene. The CDR3 length is 13 residues. Trimming stripped 2 bases from V and 2 bases from J, with 7 bases between. Germline CDR1 is LNHDA and CDR2 is SQIVND (reference sequence). CDR3 amino acids: CASSITAAYEQYF. CDR3 sequence (DNA): TGTGCCAGTAGTATAACAGCAGCCTACGAGCAGTACTTC.

The rearrangement joins TRBV5-1 to TRBJ2-2; D not certain. Germline CDR1 reads SGHRS; CDR2 reads YFSETQ. This CDR3 is built from 13 residues. V lost 4 bases and J 2 bases, leaving 6 bases between the germline ends. This CDR3 is CASSALNTGELFF. The CDR3 DNA reads as TGCGCCAGCAGCGCTCTTAACACCGGGGAGCTGTTTTTT. Together with reference TRBV5-1 and TRBJ2-2, the CDR3 gives the full variable domain: KAGVTQTPRYLIKTRGQQVTLSCSPISGHRSVSWYQQTPGQGLQFLFEYFSETQRNKGNFPGRFSGRQFSNSRSEMNVSTLELGDSALYLCASSALNTGELFFGEGSRLTVL.

V is TRBV4-1 and J is TRBJ2-1; D is uncertain. The V and J ends lost 0 bases and 10 bases respectively, with 16 bases between them. Germline V gives CDR1 MGHRA, CDR2 YSYEKL. The CDR3 runs to 15 residues. As DNA, the CDR3 is TGCGCCAGCAGCCAAGATCACGGCCCACGGTCGGAGCAGTTCTTC. Translation: CASSQDHGPRSEQFF.

V and J are TRBV19 and TRBJ2-7, with D tentatively TRBD2 (5 bases). V dropped 3 bases and J dropped 2 bases, with 11 bases sitting between them. This CDR3 has 14 residues. Germline CDR1 LNHDA, CDR2 SQIVND (reference sequence). The CDR3 is CASSMAWRAYEQYF. CDR3 coding DNA: TGTGCCAGTAGTATGGCGTGGCGGGCCTACGAGCAGTACTTC.

This chain links TRBV5-1 with TRBJ2-3; D remains unclear. Deletions cut 4 bases from V and 1 base from J, with 10 bases between. CDR1 SGHRS and CDR2 YFSETQ come from the germline V gene. CDR3 size: 14 residues. CDR3 DNA sequence: TGCGCCAGCAGCCGTCCTGGGGGCACAGATACGCAGTATTTT. Its protein product is CASSRPGGTDTQYF.

This rearrangement joins TRBV7-2 to TRBJ2-6, with 7 bases aligning to TRBD1. CDR1 and CDR2 (germline): SGHTA, FQGNSA. The ends lost 2 bases at V and 2 bases at J; junction bases unmatched: 3. The CDR3 totals 16 residues. CDR3 DNA sequence: TGTGCCAGCAGCTTACAGGGGGTAGCTGGGGCCAACGTCCTGACTTTC. Translating it yields CASSLQGVAGANVLTF.

In this sample, this clone turned up a few times. This chain connects TRBV27 to TRBJ1-5, with 7 positions matching TRBD1. Germline values: CDR1 MNHEY, CDR2 SMNVEV (reference sequence). The CDR3 spans 15 residues. V shed 4 bases and J 4 bases; nucleotides not matched to a gene: 7. CDR3 loop: CASSSTGVWNQPQHF. CDR3 sequence (DNA): TGTGCCAGCAGTTCTACAGGGGTTTGGAATCAGCCCCAGCATTTT.

The chain is built from TRBV7-9 and TRBJ2-5, with TRBD2 matching 7 bases. The CDR3 sequence is 15 residues long. The trim removed 2 bases at V and 5 bases at J, leaving 8 bases unmatched. CDR1 and CDR2 from the germline V gene are SEHNR and FQNEAQ (reference sequence). Here the CDR3 reads CASSLYGSGPETQYF. In DNA form, the CDR3 reads TGTGCCAGCAGCTTATACGGTAGCGGGCCTGAGACCCAGTACTTC. Drawing the rest from reference TRBV7-9 and TRBJ2-5, the complete variable domain is DTGVSQNPRHKITKRGQNVTFRCDPISEHNRLYWYRQTLGQGPEFLTYFQNEAQLEKSRLLSDRFSAERPKGSFSTLEIQRTEQGDSAMYLCASSLYGSGPETQYFGPGTRLLVL.

This chain uses TRBV4-1 with TRBJ2-1; D unclear. CDR1 MGHRA and CDR2 YSYEKL come from the germline V gene. V gave up 4 bases and J gave up 6 bases, with 19 bases separating them. The CDR3 runs 16 residues. The CDR3 nucleotides are TGCGCCAGCAGCCTCGGCGGCGGCGTGATGGGCAATGAGCAGTTCTTC. This sequence encodes CASSLGGGVMGNEQFF.

This chain connects TRBV27 to TRBJ2-4, with D unclear. Trimming removed 4 bases from V and 0 bases from J, with 10 bases in between. The length of the CDR3 is 15 residues. Germline V lookup: CDR1 MNHEY, CDR2 SMNVEV (reference sequence). CDR3 region: CASSSDQVAKNIQYF. DNA of the CDR3: TGTGCCAGCAGTTCGGATCAGGTAGCCAAAAACATTCAGTACTTC.

The V gene is TRBV7-2, the J gene TRBJ2-7; D is ambiguous. Trimming left V 5 bases short and J 9 bases short, with 23 bases between. From germline, CDR1 is SGHTA and CDR2 FQGNSA. The CDR3 sequence is 15 residues long. The CDR3, as DNA: TGTGCCAGCAGCCCTTCTCCGGACCTCATGGTTCGGCAGTACTTC. As protein: CASSPSPDLMVRQYF.

This sequence joins TRBV4-2 and TRBJ1-2; 12 bases align to TRBD1. CDR1 and CDR2 from the germline V gene are LGHNA and YNFKEQ. V was pared by 0 bases and J by 4 bases, with 3 bases of the junction left unmatched. The CDR3 runs 16 residues. The CDR3 DNA reads TGTGCCAGCAGCCAAGAAGTGGGACAGGGGGCCTATGGCTACACCTTC. Its translation is CASSQEVGQGAYGYTF.

This chain joins TRBV5-1 and TRBJ2-7; TRBD2 matches at 13 bases. Germline CDR1 is SGHRS and CDR2 is YFSETQ. V was pared by 0 bases and J by 5 bases, with 17 bases of the junction left unmatched. The CDR3 is made up of 20 amino acids. CDR3 sequence (DNA): TGCGCCAGCAGCTTGGCCTTTGGCGGACTAGCGGGAGCGTCGTACGACGAGCAGTACTTC. It codes for CASSLAFGGLAGASYDEQYF.